The 4 T cell receptor beta chains in this list originate from one sample, sequenced in a study of T cell changes during pregnancy in multiple sclerosis. Profiled with immunoSEQ multiplex PCR; TCRdb holds only in-frame clones, not every one. The sample yields roughly 100,000 clones, 91% seen once. This specimen was peripheral blood, taken after pregnancy. The receptors shown here come from a female donor in good health, enrolled as a control in a pregnancy study.

The sample holds one count of this clone. This sequence joins TRBV29-1 and TRBJ2-1; 7 nucleotides align to TRBD1. The V and J ends lost 7 bases and 0 bases, in that order; junction bases with no gene match: 3. Germline V gene data show CDR1 as SQVTM and CDR2 as ANQGSEA. The CDR3 has 13 amino acids. Here the CDR3 reads CSGDRISYNEQFF. Here the CDR3 DNA reads TGCAGCGGGGACAGAATCTCCTACAATGAGCAGTTCTTC.

Concerning this clone: This CDR3 is also generated by other DNA sequences in the sample. The V gene is TRBV18, the J gene TRBJ1-5; TRBD1 agrees at 7 bases. CDR3 length: 15 amino acids. The V gene's germline CDR1 is KGHSH and CDR2 LQKENI. J lost 0 bases, V lost 3 bases, and 2 bases had no gene match. CDR3 protein: CASSPTGVSNQPQHF. CDR3 nucleotide sequence: TGTGCCAGCTCACCCACAGGGGTTAGCAATCAGCCCCAGCATTTT. Full variable domain (missing parts from reference TRBV18 and TRBJ1-5): NAGVMQNPRHLVRRRGQEARLRCSPMKGHSHVYWYRQLPEEGLKFMVYLQKENIIDESGMPKERFSAEFPKEGPSILRIQQVVRGDSAAYFCASSPTGVSNQPQHFGDGTRLSIL.

The chain carries TRBV27 and TRBJ1-1; maybe TRBD1 (5 bases). The CDR3 sequence is 13 residues long. Per the germline V gene, CDR1 is MNHEY and CDR2 is SMNVEV (reference sequence). V lost 0 bases and J 5 bases, leaving 7 bases between the germline ends. The DNA for the CDR3 is TGTGCCAGCAGTTTATCGAAGGGGACTGAAGCTTTCTTT. Its protein product is CASSLSKGTEAFF.

Here the CDR3 DNA reads TGTGCCAGTAAGGAGACAGGGGAATATGAGCAGTTCTTC. Translating gives CASKETGEYEQFF. The rearrangement joins TRBV19 to TRBJ2-1; TRBD1 agrees at 8 bases. CDR3 length equals 13 residues. J gave up 8 bases and V 7 bases, and 7 bases lay outside the gene matches. Germline values: CDR1 LNHDA, CDR2 SQIVND (reference sequence).